This T cell receptor beta chain was found in a study of beta chain features in type 1 diabetes. This clone has a handful of counts. What it binds is not known. General study results and limits: Significant though moderate, a shortening of TCRB CDR3s appeared in all four CD4+ subsets of Type 1 diabetes patients. Possibly, sequencing cDNA over-represented cells that had high TCR expression levels.

Investigators reverse transcribed all isolated RNA, so they sequenced expressed TCRB transcripts. The repertoire was sequenced with immunoSEQ multiplex PCR; TCRdb's copy has only in-frame clones and lacks some. The table lists about 370,000 clones, 9.6% of them singletons, with about 0.63% in the top ten. Looked up from germline, CDR1 is PRHDT and CDR2 is FYEKMQ (reference sequence). This CDR3 comprises 15 residues. V shed 5 bases and J shed 2 bases, with 13 bases lying between them. The sequence was collected from a young man with type 1 diabetes. Material: central memory CD4+ T cells from blood. The chain links TRBV13 to TRBJ1-5, with D perhaps TRBD1 (5 bases). The CDR3 sequence: CASSRRGAGNQPQHF. CDR3 coding DNA: TGTGCCAGCAGCCGTCGGGGCGCGGGCAATCAGCCCCAGCATTTT.